A selection of T cell receptor beta chains follows, all from one sample in a study of T-cell reconstitution after alpha-beta-depleted transplantation in children. TCRdb processed the PCR reads anew with MiXCR; each CDR3 protein has one entry. This sample has approximately 500,000 distinct CDR3 sequences; 20% to 30% occur once, and the top ten carry just over 35%. The sequenced sample was PBMCs, obtained before TCRalphabeta/CD19-depleted stem cell transplant. These receptors were taken from a boy under three years old with Wiskott-Aldrich syndrome, due to receive a stem cell transplant. The CDR3 runs from the conserved cysteine through the conserved F or W. A D gene is named only where the DNA matches it firmly. Where a row states a size, it is once, few, many or the class of an expanded clone; other rows omit it.

many	TRBJ2-5	TRBD1	15	TRBV10-3	CAISPGGSLQETQYF	TGTGCCATCAGTCCAGGGGGTAGTCTCCAAGAGACCCAGTACTTC
-	TRBJ2-7	TRBD2	19	TRBV4-1	CASSRTSGTRSITHYEQYF	TGCGCCAGCAGCCGGACCAGCGGGACCCGCTCAATCACTCACTACGAGCAGTACTTC
-	TRBJ2-7	-	17	TRBV5-1	CASSLSRDPRASYEQYF	TGCGCCAGCAGCTTGAGCCGGGACCCACGGGCCTCCTACGAGCAGTACTTC
-	TRBJ2-7	-	14	TRBV5-1	CASSLSSKSYEQYF	TGCGCCAGCAGCTTGAGTAGTAAAAGCTACGAGCAGTACTTC
few	TRBJ2-1	TRBD2	14	TRBV15	CATSSPGLAGEQFF	TGTGCCACCAGCTCTCCGGGACTAGCGGGAGAGCAGTTCTTC
-	TRBJ2-7	-	13	TRBV20-1	CSAPGYRNYEQYF	TGCAGTGCCCCAGGGTACCGGAACTACGAGCAGTACTTC
few	TRBJ2-7	-	14	TRBV7-2	CASSAQGFSYEQYF	TGTGCCAGCAGCGCCCAAGGTTTTTCCTACGAGCAGTACTTC
few	TRBJ1-5	-	12	TRBV28	CASSFAGRPQHF	TGTGCCAGCAGTTTTGCGGGGCGGCCCCAGCATTTT
-	TRBJ2-5	TRBD2	17	TRBV12-3/TRBV12-4	CASSMGLAGVAPQTQYF	TGTGCCAGCAGCATGGGGCTAGCGGGAGTCGCTCCCCAGACCCAGTACTTC
few	TRBJ1-1	TRBD1	14	TRBV20-1	CSAYRGRGSTEAFF	TGCAGTGCTTACAGGGGGCGCGGGAGCACTGAAGCTTTCTTT
-	TRBJ2-3	TRBD1	14	TRBV6-5	CASNRDRRTDTQYF	TGTGCCAGCAACCGGGACAGGCGCACAGATACGCAGTATTTT
-	TRBJ2-1	TRBD2	15	TRBV12-3/TRBV12-4	CASSPPGTKYNEQFF	TGTGCCAGCAGTCCCCCCGGGACTAAATACAATGAGCAGTTCTTC
-	TRBJ2-7	TRBD2	16	TRBV27	CASSSGVGGLVYEQYF	TGTGCCAGCAGTTCCGGGGTCGGGGGGTTGGTCTACGAGCAGTACTTC
few	TRBJ2-1	TRBD2	14	TRBV20-1	CSLGGGSSYNEQFF	TGCAGTCTGGGCGGGGGGAGCTCCTACAATGAGCAGTTCTTC
-	TRBJ2-4	-	13	TRBV20-1	CSATDVAKNIQYF	TGCAGTGCGACGGACGTAGCCAAAAACATTCAGTACTTC
-	TRBJ2-3	-	18	TRBV12-3/TRBV12-4	CTSCPIGGLKDLADTQYF	TGTACCAGCTGTCCAATAGGGGGATTAAAGGACCTGGCAGATACGCAGTATTTT
few	TRBJ1-2	-	15	TRBV11-2	CASSFRIRDGYGYTF	TGTGCCAGCAGCTTTCGTATCAGGGACGGGTATGGCTACACCTTC
-	TRBJ2-2	TRBD2	16	TRBV4-2	CASSQENSGRDGELFF	TGTGCCAGCAGCCAAGAGAATAGCGGGAGAGACGGGGAGCTGTTTTTT
-	TRBJ1-1	-	15	TRBV28	CASSFPGGEYTEAFF	TGTGCCAGCAGTTTCCCTGGTGGGGAGTACACTGAAGCTTTCTTT
-	TRBJ2-2	-	17	TRBV7-2	CASSLSDVGGRAGELFF	TGTGCCAGCAGCTTATCCGATGTGGGGGGGCGTGCCGGGGAGCTGTTTTTT
-	TRBJ2-7	-	14	TRBV9	CASSVEGGSYEQYF	TGTGCCAGCAGCGTAGAAGGCGGCTCCTACGAGCAGTACTTC
-	TRBJ1-1	-	13	TRBV6-5	CASSYLTNTEAFF	TGTGCCAGCAGTTACTTGACGAACACTGAAGCTTTCTTT
-	TRBJ2-6	-	14	TRBV12-3/TRBV12-4	CASRRQEGANVLTF	TGTGCCAGCAGAAGGCAGGAAGGGGCCAACGTCCTGACTTTC
few	TRBJ1-5	TRBD1	15	TRBV7-2	CASSAGTGSNQPQHF	TGTGCCAGCAGCGCCGGGACAGGGAGCAATCAGCCCCAGCATTTT
-	TRBJ2-1	-	11	TRBV11-3	CASSEQAEQFF	TGTGCCAGCAGCGAACAGGCTGAGCAGTTCTTC
-	TRBJ1-2	TRBD1	13	TRBV5-1	CASSPGTGAGYTF	TGCGCCAGCAGCCCAGGGACAGGGGCTGGCTACACCTTC
few	TRBJ2-2	-	14	TRBV5-1	CASSLQGYTGELFF	TGCGCCAGCAGCTTGCAAGGGTACACCGGGGAGCTGTTTTTT
-	TRBJ2-1	-	16	TRBV5-1	CASSFPGESVYNEQFF	TGCGCCAGCAGCTTCCCTGGGGAGTCAGTCTACAATGAGCAGTTCTTC
-	TRBJ2-3	-	14	TRBV9	CASSPRGNSDTQYF	TGTGCCAGCAGCCCCCGCGGGAATTCAGATACGCAGTATTTT
-	TRBJ2-3	-	16	TRBV5-1	CASSGSGPQEADTQYF	TGCGCCAGCAGCGGGAGCGGCCCTCAGGAGGCAGATACGCAGTATTTT
-	TRBJ1-2	TRBD1	14	TRBV30	CAWTRTGGFYGYTF	TGTGCCTGGACTCGGACAGGGGGCTTCTATGGCTACACCTTC
once	TRBJ1-2	-	15	TRBV12-3/TRBV12-4	CASSPSMAGRYGYTF	TGTGCCAGCAGTCCCTCCATGGCAGGGCGCTATGGCTACACCTTC
few	TRBJ2-7	TRBD2	14	TRBV6-1	CASSRGTSRYEQYF	TGTGCCAGCAGCCGGGGGACTAGCAGATACGAGCAGTACTTC
-	TRBJ1-1	-	15	TRBV30	CAWGTGVGRNTEAFF	TGTGCCTGGGGGACGGGGGTGGGGAGGAACACTGAAGCTTTCTTT
-	TRBJ1-6	-	14	TRBV4-1	CASSSSPEYSPLHF	TGCGCCAGCAGCTCTTCCCCGGAATATTCACCCCTCCACTTT
few	TRBJ1-2	-	14	TRBV2	CASNRGGTGDGYTF	TGTGCCAGCAATCGAGGGGGGACTGGGGATGGCTACACCTTC
few	TRBJ2-5	-	12	TRBV20-1	CSAMSAVETQYF	TGCAGTGCTATGTCAGCGGTGGAGACCCAGTACTTC
-	TRBJ2-1	TRBD2	18	TRBV5-1	CASSHWGSGRAGYNEQFF	TGCGCCAGCAGCCACTGGGGTAGCGGGAGGGCGGGATACAATGAGCAGTTCTTC
-	TRBJ2-3	-	13	TRBV6-1	CASSEVVEGPQYF	TGTGCCAGCAGTGAAGTAGTAGAGGGACCGCAGTATTTT
-	TRBJ2-1	-	12	TRBV20-1	CSAASKVGGQFF	TGCAGTGCTGCATCCAAGGTGGGCGGGCAGTTCTTC
-	TRBJ2-1	TRBD1	16	TRBV27	CASSKTDRGRGYEQFF	TGTGCCAGCAGCAAAACGGACAGGGGGCGAGGGTATGAGCAGTTCTTC
-	TRBJ2-3	TRBD2	15	TRBV9	CASSVGRGGTDTQYF	TGTGCCAGCAGCGTAGGGCGGGGGGGCACAGATACGCAGTATTTT
few	TRBJ2-1	TRBD2	19	TRBV12-3/TRBV12-4	CASSLAMGLAGFSYNEQFF	TGTGCCAGCAGTTTAGCAATGGGACTAGCGGGATTCTCCTACAATGAGCAGTTCTTC
medium-sized	TRBJ2-2	-	11	TRBV2	CARRNTGELFF	TGTGCCCGCCGAAACACCGGGGAGCTGTTTTTT
few	TRBJ1-5	-	14	TRBV20-1	CSASLRRGNQPQHF	TGCAGTGCTAGTCTTCGGAGGGGCAATCAGCCCCAGCATTTT
few	TRBJ1-6	TRBD1	16	TRBV20-1	CSARARDRPNNSPLHF	TGCAGTGCTAGAGCTCGGGACAGGCCGAATAATTCACCCCTCCACTTT
few	TRBJ2-7	TRBD1	15	TRBV7-2	CASSFPGQGAREQYF	TGTGCCAGCAGCTTCCCAGGACAGGGGGCGAGGGAGCAGTACTTC
-	TRBJ1-1	TRBD1	13	TRBV12-3/TRBV12-4	CASSKGQGREAFF	TGTGCCAGCAGTAAAGGACAGGGTCGGGAAGCTTTCTTT
-	TRBJ2-7	-	14	TRBV5-1	CASSTSDTSPPQYF	TGCGCCAGCAGCACCTCTGATACATCGCCACCACAGTACTTC
-	TRBJ2-3	TRBD1	15	TRBV14	CASSPWAGGPDTQYF	TGTGCCAGCAGCCCTTGGGCAGGGGGCCCAGATACGCAGTATTTT
-	TRBJ2-7	TRBD2	14	TRBV20-1	CSASGGRSSYEQYF	TGCAGTGCTAGCGGCGGGAGGTCCTCCTACGAGCAGTACTTC
few	TRBJ2-1	TRBD1	13	TRBV29-1	CSVLRDRLNEQFF	TGCAGCGTTCTCCGGGACAGGCTCAATGAGCAGTTCTTC
few	TRBJ1-2	TRBD1	11	TRBV24-1	CATTGHYGYTF	TGTGCCACGACAGGGCACTATGGCTACACCTTC
few	TRBJ2-3	TRBD2	15	TRBV20-1	CSARLAGVRTDTQYF	TGCAGTGCAAGACTAGCGGGAGTACGCACAGATACGCAGTATTTT
many	TRBJ2-5	TRBD2	14	TRBV20-1	CSARDISGTETQYF	TGCAGTGCTAGAGATATTAGCGGGACGGAGACCCAGTACTTC